The 14 T cell receptor beta chains given below trace back to one sample, sequenced in a study of blood T cell repertoires in COVID-19. Profiled with immunoSEQ multiplex PCR; TCRdb holds only in-frame clones, not every one. The repertoire holds 55,000 to 90,000 clones, 85% to 90% seen once, with around 1.5% in the top ten. Sample: peripheral blood. These receptors came from a human donor in a cohort sampled during active COVID-19.

The chain's CDR3 is CASSPGTGLYNEQFF. CDR3 coding DNA: TGTGCCAGCTCTCCTGGGACAGGGCTCTACAATGAGCAGTTCTTC. The V gene is TRBV7-3, the J gene TRBJ2-1, with 9 bases fitting TRBD1. This CDR3 has 15 amino acids. V trimming: 8 bases; J trimming: 3 bases; junction bases outside the gene matches: 8. Germline V gene data show CDR1 as SGHTA and CDR2 as FQGTGA. The complete variable domain, with remaining parts taken from reference TRBV7-3 and TRBJ2-1, reads GAGVSQTPSNKVTEKGKYVELRCDPISGHTALYWYRQSLGQGPEFLIYFQGTGAADDSGLPNDRFFAVRPEGSVSTLKIQRTERGDSAVYLCASSPGTGLYNEQFFGPGTRLTVL.

The J gene is TRBJ2-1, the V gene TRBV19; 7 nucleotides match TRBD2. The CDR3 extends over 14 amino acids. Losses at the gene ends were 3 bases for V and 8 bases for J; bases not matched to a gene: 7. CDR1 LNHDA and CDR2 SQIVND come from the germline V gene (reference sequence). Written as DNA, the CDR3 is TGTGCCAGTAGTATTGGGGAGGGCCGGCATGAGCAGTTCTTC. Its protein is CASSIGEGRHEQFF.

V and J are TRBV7-2 and TRBJ2-1; 7 positions agree with TRBD2. CDR1 is SGHTA, CDR2 FQGNSA, per germline. The CDR3 has 14 residues. V lost 5 bases to trimming and J lost 6 bases; unmatched junction nucleotides: 7. The CDR3 here is CASSRDWGGNEQFF. In nucleotides, the CDR3 is TGTGCCAGCAGCCGGGATTGGGGGGGCAATGAGCAGTTCTTC.

The chain uses TRBV6-1 and TRBJ2-7; D may be TRBD2 (7 bases). The CDR3 has 16 residues. The V gene lost 0 bases and the J gene lost 2 bases, with 14 bases spanning the gap. CDR1 is MNHNS, CDR2 SASEGT, per germline. The CDR3 DNA reads TGTGCCAGCAGTGAAGCGGGGGGGCACGTTGCCTACGAGCAGTACTTC. Translation: CASSEAGGHVAYEQYF.

The chain has TRBV9 and TRBJ2-1; D is unresolved. This CDR3 spans 13 amino acids. The ends were cut back, 2 bases at V and 5 bases at J, with 8 bases in the middle. Germline-derived CDR1 and CDR2 are SGDLS and YYNGEE. CDR3 DNA: TGTGCCAGCAGCGTTTCCAACAACAATGAGCAGTTCTTC. It translates to CASSVSNNNEQFF.

V and J are TRBV19 and TRBJ2-4; D not certain. V was clipped by 7 bases and J by 4 bases, with 14 bases between them. Germline V gene data show CDR1 as LNHDA and CDR2 as SQIVND (reference sequence). The CDR3 extends over 14 amino acids. The CDR3 DNA follows: TGTGCCAGTACCTTATCAACACAAAAAAACATTCAGTACTTC. Its protein is CASTLSTQKNIQYF.

J is TRBJ2-3 and V is TRBV4-2, with TRBD2 matching 8 bases. Germline lookup yields CDR1 LGHNA and CDR2 YNFKEQ. The junction had 3 bases not matched to a gene; V was cut back by 4 bases and J by 3 bases. The CDR3 runs to 14 residues. The CDR3 sequence is CASSPGGGTDTQYF. DNA for the CDR3: TGTGCCAGCAGCCCGGGGGGGGGAACAGATACGCAGTATTTT.

This clone appeared once. The rearrangement uses TRBV2 and TRBJ2-2; 8 nucleotides agree with TRBD1. The CDR3 runs to 14 residues. V lost 6 bases, J lost 4 bases, and 4 bases stayed unmatched. Germline CDR1 is SNHLY and CDR2 is FYNNEI. The CDR3 reads CASRGTGLTGELFF. In DNA, the CDR3 is TGTGCCAGCAGAGGGACAGGCCTCACCGGGGAGCTGTTTTTT.

The chain employs TRBV5-1 and TRBJ2-6, with 8 bases that match TRBD1. The CDR3 loop spans 18 amino acids. V lost 0 bases, J lost 3 bases, and 8 bases stayed unmatched. Germline CDR1 SGHRS, CDR2 YFSETQ. As DNA, the CDR3 is TGCGCCAGCAGCTTGGAGATTTCCGGGACAGGTGGGGCCAACGTCCTGACTTTC. Residues: CASSLEISGTGGANVLTF.

The chain joins TRBV7-2 to TRBJ2-7, with 9 positions matching TRBD2. The J segment lost 3 bases and the V segment lost 1 base, leaving 4 bases of the junction unmatched. The CDR3 sequence is 15 residues long. Germline-derived CDR1 and CDR2 are SGHTA and FQGNSA. DNA of the CDR3: TGTGCCAGCAGCTTAGGGACTAGCGATTACTACGAGCAGTACTTC. Protein product: CASSLGTSDYYEQYF.

This rearrangement joins TRBV19 to TRBJ2-3; TRBD1 agrees at 7 bases. The V and J ends lost 5 bases and 3 bases, in that order; junction bases with no gene match: 5. Per germline, CDR1 LNHDA and CDR2 SQIVND (reference sequence). CDR3 length: 14 amino acids. The CDR3 DNA follows: TGTGCCAGTAGTCCCACAGGGGCTACAGATACGCAGTATTTT. It yields the protein CASSPTGATDTQYF.

This sequence joins TRBV28 and TRBJ1-5, with TRBD1 as a possible D gene (6 bases). Trimming pared 5 bases from V and 4 bases from J, leaving 9 bases between. The length of the CDR3 is 13 residues. Looked up from germline, CDR1 is MDHEN and CDR2 is SYDVKM. This CDR3 is CASSLDRNQPQHF. CDR3 bases: TGTGCCAGCAGTCTCGACAGGAATCAGCCCCAGCATTTT.

J is TRBJ2-5 and V is TRBV5-1; 9 nucleotides align to TRBD1. This CDR3 is 16 amino acids long. J was trimmed by 2 bases and V by 0 bases; bases with no gene match: 5. Germline V gene lookup returns CDR1 SGHRS and CDR2 YFSETQ. In DNA, the CDR3 is TGCGCCAGCAGCTTGGGGACAGGGGACTCTCAAGAGACCCAGTACTTC. This sequence encodes CASSLGTGDSQETQYF.

A remark on this clone: A read error may account for a junction end that differs from germline. The chain joins TRBV7-7 to TRBJ2-3, with TRBD2 identical over 13 bases. The V gene's germline CDR1 is SSHAT and CDR2 FNYEAQ (reference sequence). The CDR3 spans 17 residues. The CDR3 here is CASSPGLAGVGTDTQYF. In DNA form, the CDR3 reads TGTGCTAGCAGCCCAGGACTAGCGGGAGTAGGCACAGATACGCAGTATTTT.